Reported below is one T cell receptor (beta chain). Its antigen is undetermined. Trimming removed 4 bases from V and 6 bases from J, with 13 bases in between. Per germline, CDR1 SQVTM and CDR2 ANQGSEA. This CDR3 comprises 12 residues. This record belongs to a study of long-term antiretroviral therapy in people with HIV. Whole-study findings and limits: ART adherence, viral resistance and therapy changes went unrecorded. Although diversity increased after ART, it remained lower than in transplant donor controls.

HIV-positive participants all received treatment in the United States. An immunoSEQ assay, version v3.0, was performed at survey level. Clones were read by immunoSEQ multiplex PCR, and TCRdb kept only the in-frame ones, dropping some. The sample contains about 33,000 clones, 95% to 97% of which appear only once. The chain recombines TRBV29-1 with TRBJ2-7; D may be TRBD1 or TRBD2 (5 bases each). The sequences come from unsorted PBMCs, collected about 6.6 years after starting antiretroviral therapy. The clonotype originates from a man aged 30 to 39 with HIV. In nucleotides, the CDR3 is TGCAGCGTTGTGGGGGACGCGAGCGAGCAGTACTTC. The encoded protein is CSVVGDASEQYF.